One sample yielded the 20 T cell receptor beta chains listed below, sequenced in a study of a mutant IDH1 vaccine in newly diagnosed glioma. For these TCRs, the target antigens are not known. Profiled with immunoSEQ multiplex PCR; TCRdb holds only in-frame clones, not every one. The repertoire holds roughly 51,000 clones, with more than 60% as singletons. Specified time point: week 35, safety follow-up. Doses consisted of 300 ug of mutant IDH1 20-mer peptide each, paired with topical imiquimod. Source: PBMCs, taken from a glioma patient whose treatment included an IDH1 peptide vaccine. The receptors derive from a middle-aged man with glioma.

The chain employs TRBV5-1 and TRBJ1-1; D call uncertain. This CDR3 is 15 amino acids long. Looked up from germline, CDR1 is SGHRS and CDR2 is YFSETQ. The germline V and J ends were trimmed by 3 bases and 2 bases, with 14 bases remaining between them. The DNA for the CDR3 is TGCGCCAGCAGCTCCGTGGCAGGCCTTAACACTGAAGCTTTCTTT. Its translation is CASSSVAGLNTEAFF.

This clone was observed once. The chain has TRBV29-1 and TRBJ1-2, with D unclear. Trimming shortened V by 4 bases and J by 0 bases, and 9 bases separated the two germline ends. The CDR3 has 13 amino acids. Germline CDR1 SQVTM, CDR2 ANQGSEA. CDR3 DNA sequence: TGCAGCGTTGCTCGGGCCTCTAACTATGGCTACACCTTC. Encoded protein: CSVARASNYGYTF.

The chain uses TRBV6-5 and TRBJ2-7; 8 bases agree with TRBD1. This CDR3 region has 14 residues. CDR1 is MNHEY, CDR2 SVGAGI, per germline. Germline trimming cut 5 bases from V and 3 bases from J; bases unmatched to any gene: 6. CDR3 residues: CASSNNDRGYEQYF. CDR3 nucleotides: TGTGCCAGCAGTAATAACGACAGGGGCTACGAGCAGTACTTC.

J is TRBJ1-6 and V is TRBV7-8, with D unresolved. This CDR3 comprises 13 residues. Deletions cut 1 base from V and 10 bases from J, with 8 bases between. Germline V gene data show CDR1 as SGHVS and CDR2 as FQNEAQ. CDR3 amino acids: CASSLGEASPLHF. The CDR3 coding sequence is TGTGCCAGCAGCTTAGGGGAGGCCTCACCCCTCCACTTT.

This clone has more than one count but fewer than ten. The gene calls are TRBV11-2 and TRBJ1-2, with 11 bases fitting TRBD1. The CDR3 is 13 amino acids. With 5 bases clipped from V and 8 bases from J, the junction kept 4 bases outside the gene matches. Looked up from germline, CDR1 is SGHAT and CDR2 is FQNNGV. This CDR3 is CASSRDRGIGYTF. In nucleotides, the CDR3 is TGTGCCAGCAGCCGGGACAGGGGGATCGGCTACACCTTC.

This CDR3 is CARSQGQGTGELFF. CDR3 in DNA: TGCGCCAGATCACAGGGCCAAGGGACCGGGGAGCTGTTTTTT. The V call is TRBV10-2, the J call TRBJ2-2, with D maybe TRBD1 (6 bases). CDR1 WSHSY and CDR2 SAAADI come from the germline V gene. The CDR3 sequence is 14 residues long. Trimming left V 9 bases short and J 5 bases short, with 16 bases between.

The V gene is TRBV4-2, the J gene TRBJ2-5, with 9 bases lining up with TRBD2. This CDR3 contains 19 residues. The V gene's germline CDR1 is LGHNA and CDR2 YNFKEQ. V gave up 0 bases and J gave up 2 bases; unmatched junction bases: 13. CDR3 region: CASSQDSPPRRGGQETQYF. CDR3 nucleotides: TGTGCCAGCAGCCAAGATTCCCCCCCTCGGCGGGGGGGGCAAGAGACCCAGTACTTC.

The chain has TRBV2 and TRBJ1-5; D unresolved. CDR1 and CDR2 from the germline V gene are SNHLY and FYNNEI. Deletions cut 3 bases from V and 2 bases from J, with 11 bases between. The CDR3 is 15 amino acids. The CDR3 coding sequence is TGTGCCAGCAGTGACCCCGGGTTCGGCAATCAGCCCCAGCATTTT. This translates into CASSDPGFGNQPQHF.

The V call is TRBV29-1, the J call TRBJ1-2; no reliable D call. V gave up 3 bases and J gave up 5 bases, with 4 bases separating them. The CDR3 totals 10 residues. Per the germline V gene, CDR1 is SQVTM and CDR2 is ANQGSEA. CDR3 loop: CSVEEYGYTF. CDR3 nucleotides: TGCAGCGTTGAGGAATATGGCTACACCTTC.

The V and J genes are TRBV4-1 and TRBJ2-1, with D perhaps TRBD2 (7 bases). The V and J ends lost 8 bases and 5 bases respectively, with 19 bases between them. This CDR3 comprises 15 residues. Germline V CDR1 and CDR2: MGHRA, YSYEKL. In nucleotides, the CDR3 is TGCGCCAGCGAACGTAGGGGGGGCCAAGACAATGAGCAGTTCTTC. Translated: CASERRGGQDNEQFF.

This sequence joins TRBV9 and TRBJ2-7; D may match TRBD1 or TRBD2 (5 bases each). This CDR3 has 14 residues. Per the germline V gene, CDR1 is SGDLS and CDR2 is YYNGEE. Trimming pared 4 bases from V and 2 bases from J, leaving 13 bases between. CDR3 protein: CASSPRGITYEQYF. The CDR3 DNA is TGTGCCAGCAGCCCTCGGGGCATAACCTACGAGCAGTACTTC.

The V and J genes are TRBV4-1 and TRBJ2-2; D gene unclear. The CDR3 runs to 16 residues. CDR1 and CDR2 from the germline V gene are MGHRA and YSYEKL. V gave up 0 bases and J gave up 3 bases, with 11 bases separating them. CDR3 sequence: CASSQDRSRDTGELFF. In nucleotides, the CDR3 is TGCGCCAGCAGCCAAGATCGTAGTAGGGACACCGGGGAGCTGTTTTTT.

The genes are TRBV5-5 and TRBJ1-4; the D is unclear. From germline, CDR1 is SGHKS and CDR2 YYEKEE (reference sequence). The CDR3 totals 15 residues. Trimming left V 1 base short and J 6 bases short, with 13 bases between. In DNA, the CDR3 is TGTGCCAGCAGCTTGACTAGGGCGCGGGATGAAAAACTGTTTTTT. This sequence encodes CASSLTRARDEKLFF.

The gene calls are TRBV18 and TRBJ2-7; perhaps TRBD2 as D (5 bases). Germline CDR1 and CDR2: KGHSH and LQKENI. The CDR3 is made up of 19 amino acids. V lost 2 bases to trimming and J lost 1 base, with 24 bases between them. CDR3 nucleotide sequence: TGTGCCAGCTCACCAAGGCTCCGCTCGGCTAGCAATCGTTCCTACGAGCAGTACTTC. Translation gives CASSPRLRSASNRSYEQYF.

The V call is TRBV7-9, the J call TRBJ1-6; D gene uncertain. The CDR3 is 15 residues long. V was cut by 1 base and J by 7 bases, with 11 bases left in between. Germline CDR1 is SEHNR and CDR2 is FQNEAQ (reference sequence). The CDR3 here is CASSLDGPLNSPLHF. CDR3 coding DNA: TGTGCCAGCAGCTTAGATGGTCCGTTAAATTCACCCCTCCACTTT. The complete variable domain, with remaining parts taken from reference TRBV7-9 and TRBJ1-6, reads DTGVSQNPRHKITKRGQNVTFRCDPISEHNRLYWYRQTLGQGPEFLTYFQNEAQLEKSRLLSDRFSAERPKGSFSTLEIQRTEQGDSAMYLCASSLDGPLNSPLHFGNGTRLTVT.

This chain joins TRBV4-1 and TRBJ2-2; D gene unclear. CDR3 length equals 16 residues. From germline, CDR1 is MGHRA and CDR2 YSYEKL. V was pared by 1 base and J by 1 base, with 10 bases between. CDR3 region: CASSQGVSRNTGELFF. The CDR3 DNA is TGCGCCAGCAGCCAAGGAGTTAGCCGGAACACCGGGGAGCTGTTTTTT.

V usage is TRBV27 and J usage is TRBJ1-1; TRBD1 agrees at 9 bases. The CDR3 extends over 14 amino acids. The ends lost 8 bases at V and 0 bases at J; junction bases unmatched: 4. Per the germline V gene, CDR1 is MNHEY and CDR2 is SMNVEV (reference sequence). The CDR3 spells CASAYRGLNTEAFF. DNA for the CDR3: TGTGCCAGCGCATACAGGGGGCTGAACACTGAAGCTTTCTTT.

This clone was observed a handful of times. The chain employs TRBV18 and TRBJ2-1; the D is unclear. This CDR3 comprises 13 residues. Germline CDR1 is KGHSH and CDR2 is LQKENI. V was shortened by 0 bases and J by 7 bases, with 7 bases between the two germline ends. CDR3 residues: CASSPPFGNEQFF. CDR3 nucleotides: TGTGCCAGCTCACCACCGTTCGGTAATGAGCAGTTCTTC.

This clone was recorded a few times. The chain recombines TRBV7-9 with TRBJ2-6; 8 positions match TRBD2. Germline values: CDR1 SEHNR, CDR2 FQNEAQ (reference sequence). This CDR3 has 18 residues. V lost 0 bases to trimming and J lost 0 bases; unmatched junction nucleotides: 4. This CDR3 is CASSLAAGATSGANVLTF. The CDR3 DNA reads TGTGCCAGCAGCTTAGCAGCGGGGGCCACCTCTGGGGCCAACGTCCTGACTTTC.

The chain is built from TRBV2 and TRBJ1-5; tentative D call: TRBD1 (5 bases). V gave up 6 bases and J gave up 2 bases, with 26 bases separating them. Germline CDR1 reads SNHLY; CDR2 reads FYNNEI. The CDR3 spans 19 residues. CDR3 DNA sequence: TGTGCCAGCAGGCTGAACCCATGGGGGGGGGTTTGGGGCAATCAGCCCCAGCATTTT. Amino acid sequence: CASRLNPWGGVWGNQPQHF.